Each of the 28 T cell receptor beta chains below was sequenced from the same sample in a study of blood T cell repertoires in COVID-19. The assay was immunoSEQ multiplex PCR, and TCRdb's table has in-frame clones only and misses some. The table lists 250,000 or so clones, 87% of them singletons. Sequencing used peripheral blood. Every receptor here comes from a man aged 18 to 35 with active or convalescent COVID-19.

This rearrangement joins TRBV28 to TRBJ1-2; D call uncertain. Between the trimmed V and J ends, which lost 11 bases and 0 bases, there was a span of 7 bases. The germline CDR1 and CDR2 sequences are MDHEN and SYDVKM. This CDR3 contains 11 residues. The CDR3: CASRSNYGYTF. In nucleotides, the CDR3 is TGTGCCTCCAGATCTAACTATGGCTACACCTTC.

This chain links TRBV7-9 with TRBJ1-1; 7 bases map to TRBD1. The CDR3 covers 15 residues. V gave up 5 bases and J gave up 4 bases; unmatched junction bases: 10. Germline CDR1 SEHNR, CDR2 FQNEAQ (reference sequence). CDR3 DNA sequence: TGTGCCAGCAGCCCACTCCAGGGGGTGGTCACTGAAGCTTTCTTT. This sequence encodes CASSPLQGVVTEAFF.

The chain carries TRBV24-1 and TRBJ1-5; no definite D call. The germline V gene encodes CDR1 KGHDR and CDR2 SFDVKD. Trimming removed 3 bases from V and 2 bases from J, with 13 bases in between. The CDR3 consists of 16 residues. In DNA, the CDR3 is TGTGCCACCAGTGATCCCCGGCAGGATCGCAATCAGCCCCAGCATTTT. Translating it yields CATSDPRQDRNQPQHF.

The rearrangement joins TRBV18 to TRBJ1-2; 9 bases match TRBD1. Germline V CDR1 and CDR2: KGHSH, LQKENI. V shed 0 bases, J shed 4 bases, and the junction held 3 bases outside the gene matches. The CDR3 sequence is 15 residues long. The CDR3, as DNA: TGTGCCAGCTCACCACCGGGACAGGGTTTCTATGGCTACACCTTC. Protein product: CASSPPGQGFYGYTF. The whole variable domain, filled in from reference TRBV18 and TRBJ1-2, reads NAGVMQNPRHLVRRRGQEARLRCSPMKGHSHVYWYRQLPEEGLKFMVYLQKENIIDESGMPKERFSAEFPKEGPSILRIQQVVRGDSAAYFCASSPPGQGFYGYTFGSGTRLTVV.

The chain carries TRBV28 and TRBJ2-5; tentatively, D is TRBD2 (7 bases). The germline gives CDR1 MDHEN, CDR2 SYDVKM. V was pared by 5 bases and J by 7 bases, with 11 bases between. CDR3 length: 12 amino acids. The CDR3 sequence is CASSNREGTQYF. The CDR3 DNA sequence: TGTGCCAGCAGTAACAGGGAGGGGACCCAGTACTTC.

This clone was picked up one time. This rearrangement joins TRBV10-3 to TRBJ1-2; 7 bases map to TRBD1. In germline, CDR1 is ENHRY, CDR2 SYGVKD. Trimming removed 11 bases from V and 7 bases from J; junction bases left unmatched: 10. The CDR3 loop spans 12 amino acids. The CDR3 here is CAVGQPVAGYTF. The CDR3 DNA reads TGTGCCGTGGGACAGCCCGTTGCTGGCTACACCTTC.

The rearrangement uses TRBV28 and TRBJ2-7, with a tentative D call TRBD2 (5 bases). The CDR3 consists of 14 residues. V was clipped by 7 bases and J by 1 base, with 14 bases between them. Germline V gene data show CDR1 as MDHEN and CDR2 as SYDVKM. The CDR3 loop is CASKWTGKSYEQYF. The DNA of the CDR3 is TGTGCCAGCAAGTGGACCGGGAAATCCTACGAGCAGTACTTC.

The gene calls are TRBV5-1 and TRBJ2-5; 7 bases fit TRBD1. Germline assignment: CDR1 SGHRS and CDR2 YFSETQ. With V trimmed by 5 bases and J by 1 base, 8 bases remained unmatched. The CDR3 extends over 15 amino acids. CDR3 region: CASRVNGQVQETQYF. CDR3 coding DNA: TGCGCCAGCAGGGTGAACGGACAGGTCCAAGAGACCCAGTACTTC.

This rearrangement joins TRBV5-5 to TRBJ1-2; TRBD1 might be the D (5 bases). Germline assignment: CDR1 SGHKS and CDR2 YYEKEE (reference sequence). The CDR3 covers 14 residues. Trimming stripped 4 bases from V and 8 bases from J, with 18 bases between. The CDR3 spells CASSPGGGMYGYTF. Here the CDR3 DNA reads TGTGCCAGCAGCCCTGGGGGAGGAATGTACGGCTACACCTTC.

CDR3 loop: CASSLSGQGFNEQFF. As DNA, the CDR3 is TGTGCCAGTAGTCTCTCGGGACAGGGGTTCAATGAGCAGTTCTTC. The chain uses TRBV19 and TRBJ2-1; TRBD1 matches at 10 bases. The CDR3 totals 15 residues. Germline V gene lookup returns CDR1 LNHDA and CDR2 SQIVND (reference sequence). V shed 5 bases and J 6 bases; nucleotides not matched to a gene: 7.

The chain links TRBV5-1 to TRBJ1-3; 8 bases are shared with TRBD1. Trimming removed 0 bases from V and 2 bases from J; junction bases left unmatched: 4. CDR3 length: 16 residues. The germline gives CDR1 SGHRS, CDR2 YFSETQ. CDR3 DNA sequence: TGCGCCAGCAGCTTGGCCGACAGGGGAGCTGGAAACACCATATATTTT. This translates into CASSLADRGAGNTIYF.

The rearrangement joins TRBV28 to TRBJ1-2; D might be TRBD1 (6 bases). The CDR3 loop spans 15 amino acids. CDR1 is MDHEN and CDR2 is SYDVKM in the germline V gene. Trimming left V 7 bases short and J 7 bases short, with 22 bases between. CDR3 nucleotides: TGTGCCAGCAAGGATCGGGCAGGGGATTTGAGTGGCTACACCTTC. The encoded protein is CASKDRAGDLSGYTF.

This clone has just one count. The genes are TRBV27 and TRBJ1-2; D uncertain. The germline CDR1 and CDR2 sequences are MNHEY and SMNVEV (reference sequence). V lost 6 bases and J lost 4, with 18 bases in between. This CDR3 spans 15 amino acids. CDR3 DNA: TGTGCCAGCAGCCGTACCAGTTCCCGCAGCTATGGCTACACCTTC. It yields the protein CASSRTSSRSYGYTF.

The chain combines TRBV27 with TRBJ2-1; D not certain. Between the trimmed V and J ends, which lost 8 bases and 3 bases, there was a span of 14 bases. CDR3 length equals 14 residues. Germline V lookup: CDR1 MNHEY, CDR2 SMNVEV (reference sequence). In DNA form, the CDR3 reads TGTGCCAGCTACGCGTCGGCGGTCTACAATGAGCAGTTCTTC. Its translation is CASYASAVYNEQFF.

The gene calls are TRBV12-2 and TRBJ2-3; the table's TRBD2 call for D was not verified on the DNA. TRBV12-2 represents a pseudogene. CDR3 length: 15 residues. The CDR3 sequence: CASRLDSGKTDTQYF. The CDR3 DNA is TGTGCAAGTCGCTTAGATTCGGGGAAAACAGATACGCAGTATTTT.

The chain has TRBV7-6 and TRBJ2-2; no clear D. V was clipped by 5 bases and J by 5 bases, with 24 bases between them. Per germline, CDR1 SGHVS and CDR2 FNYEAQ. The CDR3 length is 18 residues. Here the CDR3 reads CASSRSALSTTGTGELFF. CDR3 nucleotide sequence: TGTGCCAGCAGCCGATCCGCACTTTCAACCACCGGGACCGGGGAGCTGTTTTTT.

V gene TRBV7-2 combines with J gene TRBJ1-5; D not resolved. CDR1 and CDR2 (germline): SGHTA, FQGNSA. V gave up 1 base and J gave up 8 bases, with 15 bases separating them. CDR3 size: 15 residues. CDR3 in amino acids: CASSLEFHSLKPQHF. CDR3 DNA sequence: TGTGCCAGCAGCTTAGAGTTCCACAGTCTTAAGCCCCAGCATTTT.

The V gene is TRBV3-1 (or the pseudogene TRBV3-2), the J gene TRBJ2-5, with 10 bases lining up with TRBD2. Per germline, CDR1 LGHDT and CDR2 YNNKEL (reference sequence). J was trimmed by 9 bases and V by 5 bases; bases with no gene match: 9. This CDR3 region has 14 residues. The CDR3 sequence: CASSERTSGGAQYF. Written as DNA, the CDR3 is TGTGCCAGCAGCGAAAGGACTAGCGGTGGGGCCCAGTACTTC.

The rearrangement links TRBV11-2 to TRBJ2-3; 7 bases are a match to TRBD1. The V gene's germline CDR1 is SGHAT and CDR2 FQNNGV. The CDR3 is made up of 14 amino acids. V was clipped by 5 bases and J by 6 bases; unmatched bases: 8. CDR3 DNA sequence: TGTGCCAGCAGCCCCCAGACAGGGATGGATACGCAGTATTTT. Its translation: CASSPQTGMDTQYF. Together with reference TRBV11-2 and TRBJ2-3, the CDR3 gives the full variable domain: EAGVAQSPRYKIIEKRQSVAFWCNPISGHATLYWYQQILGQGPKLLIQFQNNGVVDDSQLPKDRFSAERLKGVDSTLKIQPAKLEDSAVYLCASSPQTGMDTQYFGPGTRLTVL.

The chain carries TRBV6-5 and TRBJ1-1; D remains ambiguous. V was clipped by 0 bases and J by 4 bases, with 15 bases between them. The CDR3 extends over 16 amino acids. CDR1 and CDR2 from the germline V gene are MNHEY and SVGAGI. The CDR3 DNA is TGTGCCAGCAGTTACTCTAGGACTAAGGGAAGCACTGAAGCTTTCTTT. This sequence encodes CASSYSRTKGSTEAFF.

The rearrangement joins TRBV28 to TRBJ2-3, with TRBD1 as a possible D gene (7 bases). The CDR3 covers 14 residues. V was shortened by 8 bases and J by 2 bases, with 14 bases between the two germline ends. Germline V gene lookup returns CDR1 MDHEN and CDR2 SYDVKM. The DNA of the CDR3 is TGTGCCAGCGAGCAGGGGGGCTACACAGATACGCAGTATTTT. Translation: CASEQGGYTDTQYF.

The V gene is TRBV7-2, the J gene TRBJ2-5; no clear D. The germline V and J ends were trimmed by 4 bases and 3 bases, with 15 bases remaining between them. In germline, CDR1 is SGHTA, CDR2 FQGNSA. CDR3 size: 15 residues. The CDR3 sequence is CASSSSPSVKETQYF. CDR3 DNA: TGTGCCAGCAGCTCGTCCCCGTCCGTAAAAGAGACCCAGTACTTC. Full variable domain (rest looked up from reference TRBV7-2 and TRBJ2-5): GAGVSQSPSNKVTEKGKDVELRCDPISGHTALYWYRQSLGQGLEFLIYFQGNSAPDKSGLPSDRFSAERTGGSVSTLTIQRTQQEDSAVYLCASSSSPSVKETQYFGPGTRLLVL.

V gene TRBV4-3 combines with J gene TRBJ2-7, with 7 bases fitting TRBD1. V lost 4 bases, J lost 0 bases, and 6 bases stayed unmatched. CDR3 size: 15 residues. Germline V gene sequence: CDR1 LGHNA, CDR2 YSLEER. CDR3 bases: TGCGCCAGCAGCCGGATGACAGGGAGCTCCTACGAGCAGTACTTC. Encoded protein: CASSRMTGSSYEQYF.

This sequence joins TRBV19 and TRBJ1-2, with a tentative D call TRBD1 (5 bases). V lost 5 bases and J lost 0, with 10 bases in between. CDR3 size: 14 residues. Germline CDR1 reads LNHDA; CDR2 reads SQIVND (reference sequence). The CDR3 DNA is TGTGCCAGTAGTGCCGCGGGGGCTAACTATGGCTACACCTTC. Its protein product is CASSAAGANYGYTF.

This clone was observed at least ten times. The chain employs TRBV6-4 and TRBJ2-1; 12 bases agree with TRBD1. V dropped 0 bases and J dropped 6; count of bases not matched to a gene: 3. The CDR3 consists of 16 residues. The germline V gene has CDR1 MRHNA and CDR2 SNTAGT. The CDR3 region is CASSDSGTGGSNEQFF. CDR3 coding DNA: TGTGCCAGCAGTGACTCGGGGACAGGGGGCTCCAATGAGCAGTTCTTC.

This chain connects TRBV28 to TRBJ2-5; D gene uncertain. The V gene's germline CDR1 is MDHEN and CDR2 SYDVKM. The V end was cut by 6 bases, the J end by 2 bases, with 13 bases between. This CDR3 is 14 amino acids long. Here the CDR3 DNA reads TGTGCCAGCAGCCCCCGCCGGAGTCAAGAGACCCAGTACTTC. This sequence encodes CASSPRRSQETQYF.

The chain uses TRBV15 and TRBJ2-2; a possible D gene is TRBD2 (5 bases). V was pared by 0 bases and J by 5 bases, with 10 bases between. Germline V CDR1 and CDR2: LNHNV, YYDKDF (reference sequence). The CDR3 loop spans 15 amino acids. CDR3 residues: CATSRDLSGTGELFF. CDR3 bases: TGTGCCACCAGCAGAGATCTTTCGGGGACCGGGGAGCTGTTTTTT.

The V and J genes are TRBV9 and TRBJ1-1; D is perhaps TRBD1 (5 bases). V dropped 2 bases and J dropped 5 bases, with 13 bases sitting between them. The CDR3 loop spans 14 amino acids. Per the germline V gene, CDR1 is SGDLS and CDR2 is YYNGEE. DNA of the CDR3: TGTGCCAGCAGCGTCTTAGGGGATGGAACTGAAGCTTTCTTT. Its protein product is CASSVLGDGTEAFF.